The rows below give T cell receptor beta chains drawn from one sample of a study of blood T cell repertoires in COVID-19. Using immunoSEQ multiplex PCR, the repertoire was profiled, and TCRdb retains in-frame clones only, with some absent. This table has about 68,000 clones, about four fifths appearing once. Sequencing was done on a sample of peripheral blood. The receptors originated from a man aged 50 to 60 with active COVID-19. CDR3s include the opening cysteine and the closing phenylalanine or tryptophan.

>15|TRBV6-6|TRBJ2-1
CASSDSGQVRNEQFF
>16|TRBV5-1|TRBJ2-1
CASALGSSGSYNEQFF
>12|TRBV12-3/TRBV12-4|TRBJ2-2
CASSFAPGELFF
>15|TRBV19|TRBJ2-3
CASSIQGFVTDTQYF
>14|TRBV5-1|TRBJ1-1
CASSVGTGPTEAFF
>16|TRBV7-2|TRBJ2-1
CASSLATSGEYNEQFF
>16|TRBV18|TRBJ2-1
CASSPSPTSGMHEQFF
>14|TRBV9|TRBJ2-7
CASSRTGGSYEQYF
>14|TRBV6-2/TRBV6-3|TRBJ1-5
CASSDRGPNQPQHF
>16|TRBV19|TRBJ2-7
CASSPPPRTGSYEQYF
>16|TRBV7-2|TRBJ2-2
CASSVGIRAATGELFF
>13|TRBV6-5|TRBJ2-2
CASQTRLAGELFF
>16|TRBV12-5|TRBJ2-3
CASGFTPTGPQDTQYF
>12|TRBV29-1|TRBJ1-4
CSVEGGNEKLFF
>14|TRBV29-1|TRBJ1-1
CSVRRGRGRTEAFF
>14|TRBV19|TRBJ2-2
CASRQGRNTGELFF
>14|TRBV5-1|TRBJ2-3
CASSPTTTTDTQYF
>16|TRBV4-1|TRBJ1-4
CASSLGTGQINEKLFF
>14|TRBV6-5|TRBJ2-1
CASSYRAGWNEQFF
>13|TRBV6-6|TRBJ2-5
CASRRAVQETQYF
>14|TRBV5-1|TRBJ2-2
CASSLANSAGELFF
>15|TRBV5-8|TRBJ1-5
CASSLQGYSNQPQHF
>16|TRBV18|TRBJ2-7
CASSPDSGAGAIEQYF